These 29 T cell receptor beta chains were all obtained from the same sample, sequenced in a study of blood T cells in healthy people across ages. The use of a sample-barcoded 5' primer and a J-beta primer mix characterized a second PCR of 7 to 11 cycles. Each CDR3 protein is one row after TCRdb ran MiXCR on the 5' RACE reads. The data contain about 780,000 distinct CDR3 sequences, 46% of them seen just once; the ten biggest clones take up roughly 20%. What was sequenced was blood. Receptor source: a man older than 75 in good health.

There are a few counts of this clonotype. V gene TRBV7-9 combines with J gene TRBJ2-3; possibly TRBD2 for D (6 bases). Looked up from germline, CDR1 is SEHNR and CDR2 is FQNEAQ (reference sequence). This CDR3 region has 16 residues. The germline V and J ends were trimmed by 5 bases and 2 bases, with 17 bases remaining between them. CDR3: CASSPLREAATDTQYF. CDR3 in DNA: TGTGCCAGCAGCCCTCTGAGGGAGGCCGCCACAGATACGCAGTATTTT.

The V gene is TRBV20-1, the J gene TRBJ2-3; 10 nucleotides agree with TRBD2. V dropped 5 bases and J dropped 5; count of bases not matched to a gene: 4. The CDR3 spans 13 residues. Germline CDR1 DFQATT, CDR2 SNEGSKA (reference sequence). The CDR3 spells CSAVAGGGDTQYF. DNA of the CDR3: TGCAGTGCTGTAGCGGGGGGAGGAGATACGCAGTATTTT.

The genes are TRBV6-6 and TRBJ2-7; a weak D match, TRBD1 (6 bases). The closer fit of TRBJ2-5 to the DNA end suggests the J call may be wrong. Looked up from germline, CDR1 is MNHNY and CDR2 is SVGAGI (reference sequence). The CDR3 covers 13 residues. The CDR3 nucleotides read TGTGCCAGCAGACAGGGCATCCAAGAGACCCAGTACTTC. As protein: CASRQGIQETQYF.

This clonotype was counted a few times. This sequence joins TRBV20-1 and TRBJ2-7; 11 positions agree with TRBD2. Germline lookup yields CDR1 DFQATT and CDR2 SNEGSKA (reference sequence). The ends lost 3 bases at V and 6 bases at J; junction bases unmatched: 7. The CDR3 has 14 residues. DNA for the CDR3: TGCAGTGCTAGGACTAGCGGGGTGCGGGCCGAGCAGTACTTC. Its translation is CSARTSGVRAEQYF.

The chain has TRBV5-1 and TRBJ1-4; D not resolved. Between the trimmed V and J ends, which lost 0 bases and 3 bases, there was a span of 12 bases. CDR3 size: 16 residues. The germline V gene encodes CDR1 SGHRS and CDR2 YFSETQ. DNA of the CDR3: TGCGCCAGCAGCTTGGCCCTTACCGTATCTAATGAAAAACTGTTTTTT. Its protein is CASSLALTVSNEKLFF.

There are a few counts of this clonotype. This chain uses TRBV5-1 with TRBJ2-7, with a tentative D call TRBD1 (5 bases). The CDR3 contains 15 residues. V was cut by 4 bases and J by 1 base, with 15 bases left in between. The V gene's germline CDR1 is SGHRS and CDR2 YFSETQ. CDR3 sequence: CASSPDSYSSYEQYF. Here the CDR3 DNA reads TGCGCCAGCAGCCCTGACAGCTACTCATCCTACGAGCAGTACTTC.

Points on this clonotype: It may be a read error: a sequence one base away is much more abundant. V is TRBV12-3 or TRBV12-4 and J is TRBJ2-1, with 7 bases matching TRBD2. CDR3 length: 14 residues. The CDR3 region is CASSLAEGHNEQFF. CDR3 nucleotides: TGTGCCAGCAGTCTAGCGGAAGGACACAATGAGCAGTTCTTC.

The chain has TRBV11-3 and TRBJ2-1; no clear D. V lost 0 bases, J lost 8 bases, and 20 bases lay in between. Per the germline V gene, CDR1 is SGHNT and CDR2 is YENEEA. The CDR3 is made up of 17 amino acids. The chain's CDR3 is CASSLEQVIWVGDEQFF. CDR3 in DNA: TGTGCCAGCAGCTTAGAACAAGTTATCTGGGTTGGCGATGAGCAGTTCTTC.

The DNA for the CDR3 is TGCAGTGCTAGAATACCTAGACTAGAGCGGGGGACCGCCCATGAGCAGTTCTTC. Its translation: CSARIPRLERGTAHEQFF. The V gene is TRBV20-1, the J gene TRBJ2-1, with TRBD2 identical over 8 bases. Unmatched junction bases numbered 20, after V lost 2 bases and J lost 8 bases. Germline loops: CDR1 DFQATT, CDR2 SNEGSKA (reference sequence). CDR3 length: 18 amino acids.

The chain carries TRBV29-1 and TRBJ2-1, with 16 bases matching TRBD2. V lost 5 bases and J lost 7; bases outside the gene matches: 11. The CDR3 runs to 17 residues. Germline CDR1 is SQVTM and CDR2 is ANQGSEA. The CDR3 protein is CSVTGTSGRASLNEQFF. CDR3 DNA sequence: TGCAGCGTTACCGGGACTAGCGGGAGGGCCTCCCTTAATGAGCAGTTCTTC.

This clonotype was counted only a few times. V usage is TRBV4-2 and J usage is TRBJ2-1, with 7 bases lining up with TRBD2. The J call is in doubt because the DNA end fits TRBJ2-7 better. Germline V gene data show CDR1 as LGHNA and CDR2 as YNFKEQ. The CDR3 contains 16 residues. CDR3 loop: CASSQVVAGSYNEQYF. The CDR3 coding sequence is TGTGCCAGCAGCCAAGTGGTAGCGGGCTCCTACAATGAGCAGTACTTC.

This clonotype was counted between two and nine times. This chain uses TRBV7-3 with TRBJ1-1; weak D call: TRBD1 (5 bases). The V gene lost 5 bases and the J gene lost 5 bases, with 21 bases spanning the gap. This CDR3 comprises 16 residues. CDR1 is SGHTA, CDR2 FQGTGA, per germline. CDR3 sequence: CASSHGTPGAGTEAFF. CDR3 DNA sequence: TGTGCCAGCAGCCATGGGACGCCCGGGGCAGGTACTGAAGCTTTCTTT.

A remark on this clonotype: The junction does not match germline at one end; this may be a read error. The chain carries TRBV6-1 and TRBJ1-1, with a possible D match to TRBD1 (5 bases). This CDR3 contains 13 residues. The germline V gene has CDR1 MNHNS and CDR2 SASEGT. Written as DNA, the CDR3 is TGTGCCGGCAGTGACGCGGCTGGGGGTGAAGCTTTCTTT. It codes for CAGSDAAGGEAFF.

This clonotype was seen many times. V is TRBV29-1 and J is TRBJ2-1; 12 bases agree with TRBD2. After removal of 4 bases from V and 7 bases from J, the junction contained 2 bases not matched to a gene. The CDR3 spans 13 residues. CDR1 is SQVTM, CDR2 ANQGSEA, per germline. The CDR3: CSVATSGSNEQFF. DNA of the CDR3: TGCAGCGTTGCGACTAGCGGGAGTAATGAGCAGTTCTTC.

The chain joins TRBV7-2 to TRBJ2-1; 8 positions match TRBD2. The tail of the sequence fits TRBJ2-7 better, so the J call may be wrong. Germline V gene lookup returns CDR1 SGHTA and CDR2 FQGNSA. The CDR3 spans 16 residues. CDR3 nucleotides: TGTGCCAGCAGCTTCCCACCGGGACTAGAATCGGGTGAGCAGTACTTC. Amino acid sequence: CASSFPPGLESGEQYF.

The gene calls are TRBV5-8 and TRBJ2-5, with D perhaps TRBD1 or TRBD2 (5 bases each). This CDR3 contains 14 residues. With 0 bases removed from V and 7 bases from J, the gap between germline ends came to 13 bases. Germline V gene sequence: CDR1 SGHTS, CDR2 YDEGEE. CDR3 region: CASSLDGGSRTQYF. The CDR3 DNA reads TGTGCCAGCAGCTTGGATGGGGGATCGCGGACCCAGTACTTC.

This chain connects TRBV7-8 to TRBJ2-5; no definite D call. The J call may be mistaken, given a closer DNA end match to TRBJ2-7. The CDR3 has 14 amino acids. Germline V lookup: CDR1 SGHVS, CDR2 FQNEAQ. The CDR3 nucleotides read TGTGCCAGCAGCTTAATCGGTAGCCCAAGCGAGCAGTACTTC. This sequence encodes CASSLIGSPSEQYF.

In this sample, this clonotype turned up a few times. The genes are TRBV14 and TRBJ1-2; 9 bases match TRBD1. The CDR3 sequence is 15 residues long. V dropped 1 base and J dropped 7; count of bases not matched to a gene: 7. Germline V lookup: CDR1 SGHDN, CDR2 FVKESK. This CDR3 is CASSQVGDRASGYTF. CDR3 DNA sequence: TGTGCCAGCAGCCAAGTAGGGGACAGGGCTTCTGGCTACACCTTC.

On this clonotype: A single base separates this from a much larger clone, so it may be a read error. The V call is TRBV5-1, the J call TRBJ2-7; TRBD1 is a possible D gene (6 bases). With 6 bases removed from V and 4 bases from J, the gap between germline ends came to 11 bases. Germline-derived CDR1 and CDR2 are SGHRS and YFSETQ. The CDR3 loop spans 12 amino acids. The CDR3, as DNA: TGCGCCAGCAACTGGGACAAATACGAGCAGTACTTC. This translates into CASNWDKYEQYF.

The chain is built from TRBV20-1 and TRBJ2-3; 7 bases map to TRBD2. CDR1 is DFQATT and CDR2 is SNEGSKA in the germline V gene (reference sequence). This CDR3 has 16 amino acids. V lost 3 bases and J lost 5; bases outside the gene matches: 14. CDR3: CSASWAGATGLDTQYF. CDR3 DNA sequence: TGCAGTGCTAGTTGGGCGGGAGCCACCGGGTTAGATACGCAGTATTTT.

The chain carries TRBV20-1 and TRBJ2-3; D may correspond to TRBD1 or TRBD2 (6 bases each). This CDR3 is built from 16 residues. V gave up 1 base and J gave up 5 bases, with 19 bases separating them. Looked up from germline, CDR1 is DFQATT and CDR2 is SNEGSKA (reference sequence). The CDR3 region has the DNA TGCAGTGCTAGAGGTGGACAGACCATTAGCGGAGATACGCAGTATTTT. Amino acid sequence: CSARGGQTISGDTQYF.

This clonotype was seen a handful of times. J is TRBJ2-7 and V is TRBV5-6; 8 nucleotides align to TRBD1. V trimming: 3 bases; J trimming: 2 bases; junction bases outside the gene matches: 4. In germline, CDR1 is SGHDT, CDR2 YYEEEE. CDR3 length: 14 residues. This chain's CDR3 is CASSWTGLPYEQYF. The DNA of the CDR3 is TGTGCCAGCAGCTGGACAGGGTTGCCCTACGAGCAGTACTTC. The full variable domain, in which reference TRBV5-6 and TRBJ2-7 provide the parts outside the CDR3, is DAGVTQSPTHLIKTRGQQVTLRCSPKSGHDTVSWYQQALGQGPQFIFQYYEEEERQRGNFPDRFSGHQFPNYSSELNVNALLLGDSALYLCASSWTGLPYEQYFGPGTRLTVT.

This clonotype turned up a few times. The rearrangement links TRBV29-1 to TRBJ2-7; D gene uncertain. CDR1 is SQVTM and CDR2 is ANQGSEA in the germline V gene. With 4 bases removed from V and 9 bases from J, the gap between germline ends came to 13 bases. The CDR3 is made up of 11 amino acids. The CDR3 loop is CSVVIDLGQYF. CDR3 nucleotide sequence: TGCAGCGTTGTAATAGACCTCGGGCAGTACTTC.

The DNA of the CDR3 is TGTGCCAGCAGTTGGAGGACAGGGACGGAGCCCCAGCATTTT. Protein sequence: CASSWRTGTEPQHF. This chain connects TRBV28 to TRBJ1-5; 8 bases align to TRBD1. Germline V gene lookup returns CDR1 MDHEN and CDR2 SYDVKM. The CDR3 contains 14 residues. Trimming removed 4 bases from V and 8 bases from J; junction bases left unmatched: 7.

The chain combines TRBV27 with TRBJ2-7; D is possibly TRBD1 (5 bases). V shed 6 bases and J shed 2 bases, with 11 bases lying between them. Looked up from germline, CDR1 is MNHEY and CDR2 is SMNVEV (reference sequence). This CDR3 has 13 residues. CDR3 DNA: TGTGCCAGCAGCTCGGACATCACCTACGAGCAGTACTTC. It translates to CASSSDITYEQYF.

The rearrangement links TRBV11-3 to TRBJ2-1, with TRBD2 matching 10 bases. V gave up 5 bases and J gave up 8 bases; unmatched junction bases: 15. There are 17 residues in the CDR3. Germline CDR1 SGHNT, CDR2 YENEEA. The CDR3 nucleotides read TGTGCCAGCAGCCGTGGTGCCGGGCTAGCGGGAGTTGATGAGCAGTTCTTC. It is translated as CASSRGAGLAGVDEQFF.

There are a few counts of this clonotype. The chain joins TRBV9 to TRBJ2-1, with 11 positions matching TRBD2. The germline gives CDR1 SGDLS, CDR2 YYNGEE. This CDR3 is 17 amino acids long. J was trimmed by 8 bases and V by 4 bases; bases with no gene match: 14. CDR3 protein: CASSKSTSGTHSDEQFF. CDR3 in DNA: TGTGCCAGCAGCAAATCGACTAGCGGGACTCATAGTGATGAGCAGTTCTTC.

The chain combines TRBV11-2 with TRBJ2-3; no clear D. The CDR3 length is 16 residues. V was clipped by 3 bases and J by 0 bases, with 13 bases between them. Per germline, CDR1 SGHAT and CDR2 FQNNGV. CDR3 protein: CASSLPAGPSTDTQYF. The CDR3 region has the DNA TGTGCCAGCAGCTTGCCGGCTGGACCTAGCACAGATACGCAGTATTTT.

V gene TRBV5-1 combines with J gene TRBJ2-5; 7 bases are a match to TRBD1. Germline CDR1 is SGHRS and CDR2 is YFSETQ. This CDR3 has 15 amino acids. V shed 3 bases, J shed 11 bases, and the junction held 16 bases outside the gene matches. The CDR3 is CASSSTGQAFGGQYF. DNA for the CDR3: TGCGCCAGCAGCTCTACTGGACAGGCCTTCGGTGGGCAGTACTTC. Combining the CDR3 with reference TRBV5-1 and TRBJ2-5 gives the whole variable domain KAGVTQTPRYLIKTRGQQVTLSCSPISGHRSVSWYQQTPGQGLQFLFEYFSETQRNKGNFPGRFSGRQFSNSRSEMNVSTLELGDSALYLCASSSTGQAFGGQYFGPGTRLLVL.